The 2 T cell receptor beta chains below were found in one sample sequenced in a study of shared clonotypes between healthy human individuals. Libraries were prepared by immunoSEQ multiplex PCR; TCRdb keeps only in-frame clonotypes and omits some of them. The table lists fewer than 1.8 million clones, approximately 98.5% of them singletons. Sequenced input: naive CD4+ T cells sorted from blood. Indicated subset: CD45RA+ positively selected. These receptors all come from a man in his thirties or forties in good health.

The chain has TRBV27 and TRBJ2-2, with D hard to call. The CDR3 sequence is 13 residues long. Germline V lookup: CDR1 MNHEY, CDR2 SMNVEV (reference sequence). V lost 5 bases and J 4 bases, leaving 8 bases between the germline ends. In DNA form, the CDR3 reads TGTGCCAGCAGTCGGAGAGGCACCGGGGAGCTGTTTTTT. Translation gives CASSRRGTGELFF.

The genes are TRBV7-9 and TRBJ1-1; a weak D match, TRBD1 (6 bases). The CDR3 consists of 13 residues. CDR1 and CDR2 (germline): SEHNR, FQNEAQ (reference sequence). Trimming left V 7 bases short and J 1 base short, with 10 bases between. Here the CDR3 DNA reads TGTGCCAGCACAGACAGGACGAACACTGAAGCTTTCTTT. Protein product: CASTDRTNTEAFF.